This T cell receptor beta chain was observed in a study of blood T cells in healthy people across ages. General study findings and limits: Reliance upon unsorted PBMCs precluded definitive naive versus antigen-experienced comparison. Observed TCR beta diversity showed a strong correlation with the percentage of naive T cells as measured by flow cytometry.

Worth noting for this clonotype: Its antigen is still unknown.

A J-beta primer mix and a sample-barcoded 5' primer were used in a second PCR of about 6 to 12 cycles. TCRdb used MiXCR to reprocess the 5' RACE reads, holding one entry per CDR3 protein. The table has 1,500,000 or so distinct CDR3 sequences, almost 60% seen once. Germline CDR1 is MNHEY and CDR2 is SMNVEV (reference sequence). CDR3 length: 16 amino acids. Sequencing was done on a sample of blood. The chain uses TRBV27 and TRBJ2-1; a weak D match, TRBD1 (5 bases). The J call may not be correct, given that the DNA end is closer to TRBJ2-7. The sequence was obtained from a man aged 18 to 29 in good health. The CDR3: CASSLQAVSSYNEQYF. In DNA form, the CDR3 reads TGTGCCAGCAGCTTACAGGCGGTGAGCTCCTACAATGAGCAGTACTTC.